Each of the 21 T cell receptor beta chains below was sequenced from the same sample in a study of shared clonotypes between healthy human individuals. Method: immunoSEQ multiplex PCR; TCRdb's copy keeps in-frame clones and lacks some. This table holds about 120,000 clones, 68% found once. Sequencing was performed on memory CD8+ T cells sorted from blood. The subset is: CD45RO+ cells pooled with CCR7-negative TemRA cells. Receptors originate from a woman in her twenties or thirties in good health.

The chain uses TRBV7-9 and TRBJ2-3; possibly TRBD1 for D (5 bases). The CDR3 loop spans 13 amino acids. The germline V gene has CDR1 SEHNR and CDR2 FQNEAQ (reference sequence). CDR3: CATTVSSTDTQYF. In DNA, the CDR3 is TGTGCTACGACAGTGTCTAGCACAGATACGCAGTATTTT.

The chain is built from TRBV4-1 and TRBJ1-5, with a possible D match to TRBD1 (5 bases). Trimming left V 4 bases short and J 7 bases short, with 20 bases between. The CDR3 covers 16 residues. The V gene's germline CDR1 is MGHRA and CDR2 YSYEKL. In DNA form, the CDR3 reads TGCGCCAGCAGCCCGGGTTGGGGGAATGGTATGCAGCCCCAGCATTTT. It specifies CASSPGWGNGMQPQHF.

The genes are TRBV7-7 and TRBJ2-7, with TRBD1 identical over 7 bases. The V gene's germline CDR1 is SSHAT and CDR2 FNYEAQ (reference sequence). With V trimmed by 3 bases and J by 3 bases, 8 bases remained unmatched. The CDR3 runs 15 residues. The CDR3 DNA sequence: TGTGCCAGCAGCTTGGGGGACAGCGGATTCTACGAGCAGTACTTC. Translation: CASSLGDSGFYEQYF.

This sequence joins TRBV21-1 and TRBJ2-1. TRBV21-1 has pseudogene status. This CDR3 is built from 17 residues. The DNA of the CDR3 is TGTGCCAGCAGCAAAGCTCTGCAGGAGCCTTCCCCCCGTGAGCAGTTCTTC. Protein sequence: CASSKALQEPSPREQFF.

The genes are TRBV4-1 and TRBJ1-2, with 8 positions matching TRBD1. Unmatched junction bases numbered 3, after V lost 0 bases and J lost 6 bases. The germline gives CDR1 MGHRA, CDR2 YSYEKL. This CDR3 has 14 residues. CDR3 sequence reads: CASSQEDRVHGYTF. CDR3 sequence (DNA): TGCGCCAGCAGCCAAGAGGACAGGGTGCATGGCTACACCTTC.

This chain links TRBV28 with TRBJ2-7; TRBD2 might be the D (6 bases). CDR1 MDHEN and CDR2 SYDVKM come from the germline V gene. The ends were cut back, 6 bases at V and 5 bases at J, with 20 bases in the middle. This CDR3 has 15 residues. The CDR3 region has the DNA TGTGCCAGCAGGGAAATTGGGGGAGGCGACCACGAGCAGTACTTC. Protein product: CASREIGGGDHEQYF. The full variable domain, with the rest looked up from reference TRBV28 and TRBJ2-7, is DVKVTQSSRYLVKRTGEKVFLECVQDMDHENMFWYRQDPGLGLRLIYFSYDVKMKEKGDIPEGYSVSREKKERFSLILESASTNQTSMYLCASREIGGGDHEQYFGPGTRLTVT.

Only a few counts were recorded for this clone. J is TRBJ2-1 and V is TRBV4-1; unclear D gene. Germline V gene data show CDR1 as MGHRA and CDR2 as YSYEKL. The CDR3 is 17 amino acids. The V and J ends lost 5 bases and 7 bases respectively, with 24 bases between them. CDR3 in amino acids: CASSIRTRLGNPNEQFF. CDR3 nucleotide sequence: TGCGCCAGCAGCATCCGAACGAGGTTGGGCAACCCTAATGAGCAGTTCTTC.

The V call is TRBV12-5, the J call TRBJ2-1, with D maybe TRBD2 (5 bases). The V gene's germline CDR1 is LGHNT and CDR2 FRNRAP. V was pared by 1 base and J by 4 bases, with 8 bases between. CDR3 length equals 14 residues. The CDR3 region is CASGLAGMYNEQFF. The CDR3 DNA is TGTGCTAGTGGTTTGGCCGGGATGTACAATGAGCAGTTCTTC. Variable domain in full (rest from reference TRBV12-5 and TRBJ2-1): DARVTQTPRHKVTEMGQEVTMRCQPILGHNTVFWYRQTMMQGLELLAYFRNRAPLDDSGMPKDRFSAEMPDATLATLKIQPSEPRDSAVYFCASGLAGMYNEQFFGPGTRLTVL.

The table lists this clone with a count of one. V and J are TRBV18 and TRBJ2-7; 7 positions agree with TRBD2. The CDR3 is made up of 13 amino acids. The junction had 6 bases not matched to a gene; V was cut back by 8 bases and J by 2 bases. Germline values: CDR1 KGHSH, CDR2 LQKENI. CDR3 residues: CASRRAGAYEQYF. The DNA for the CDR3 is TGTGCCAGCCGCAGGGCGGGAGCCTACGAGCAGTACTTC.

This chain uses TRBV28 with TRBJ2-6, with D possibly being TRBD1 (6 bases). Germline V gene lookup returns CDR1 MDHEN and CDR2 SYDVKM. V lost 8 bases and J 0 bases, leaving 17 bases between the germline ends. CDR3 length: 17 residues. CDR3 region: CASGNLDSHSGANVLTF. Written as DNA, the CDR3 is TGTGCCAGCGGAAACCTGGACAGTCACTCTGGGGCCAACGTCCTGACTTTC. The variable domain in full, with the rest retrieved from reference TRBV28 and TRBJ2-6, is DVKVTQSSRYLVKRTGEKVFLECVQDMDHENMFWYRQDPGLGLRLIYFSYDVKMKEKGDIPEGYSVSREKKERFSLILESASTNQTSMYLCASGNLDSHSGANVLTFGAGSRLTVL.

The V gene is TRBV6-1, the J gene TRBJ2-3, with 10 positions matching TRBD2. Per germline, CDR1 MNHNS and CDR2 SASEGT. V lost 4 bases, J lost 4 bases, and 5 bases stayed unmatched. The CDR3 covers 15 residues. CDR3 protein: CASSGLAGVADTQYF. CDR3 nucleotides: TGTGCCAGCAGTGGTCTAGCGGGAGTGGCAGATACGCAGTATTTT.

This clone was seen just once. This sequence joins TRBV9 and TRBJ2-1; the match to TRBD1 covers 7 bases. Germline V gene lookup returns CDR1 SGDLS and CDR2 YYNGEE. After removal of 0 bases from V and 8 bases from J, the junction contained 8 bases not matched to a gene. The CDR3 covers 15 residues. The CDR3 loop is CASSVGGDRVDEQFF. CDR3 nucleotide sequence: TGTGCCAGCAGCGTAGGGGGTGACAGGGTAGATGAGCAGTTCTTC. Drawing the rest from reference TRBV9 and TRBJ2-1, the complete variable domain is DSGVTQTPKHLITATGQRVTLRCSPRSGDLSVYWYQQSLDQGLQFLIQYYNGEERAKGNILERFSAQQFPDLHSELNLSSLELGDSALYFCASSVGGDRVDEQFFGPGTRLTVL.

The sample holds many counts of this clone. V usage is TRBV29-1 and J usage is TRBJ1-2; D call uncertain. The CDR3 runs 12 residues. V gave up 0 bases and J gave up 4 bases, with 6 bases separating them. Germline CDR1 SQVTM, CDR2 ANQGSEA. Here the CDR3 reads CSVEDRPYGYTF. CDR3 sequence (DNA): TGCAGCGTTGAAGACAGGCCCTATGGCTACACCTTC. The variable domain in full, completed from reference TRBV29-1 and TRBJ1-2, reads SAVISQKPSRDICQRGTSLTIQCQVDSQVTMMFWYRQQPGQSLTLIATANQGSEATYESGFVIDKFPISRPNLTFSTLTVSNMSPEDSSIYLCSVEDRPYGYTFGSGTRLTVV.

The chain has TRBV19 and TRBJ2-1, with D unresolved. The CDR3 is 15 residues long. Germline CDR1 and CDR2: LNHDA and SQIVND (reference sequence). Trimming took 6 bases from V and 4 from J, leaving 16 bases between them. In DNA, the CDR3 is TGTGCCAGTAGCCCACACCCCGAAGATTACAATGAGCAGTTCTTC. Protein: CASSPHPEDYNEQFF. The full variable domain, completed using reference TRBV19 and TRBJ2-1, is DGGITQSPKYLFRKEGQNVTLSCEQNLNHDAMYWYRQDPGQGLRLIYYSQIVNDFQKGDIAEGYSVSREKKESFPLTVTSAQKNPTAFYLCASSPHPEDYNEQFFGPGTRLTVL.

The V and J genes are TRBV6-4 and TRBJ2-1, with 9 bases identical to TRBD1. This CDR3 has 15 amino acids. The germline V gene encodes CDR1 MRHNA and CDR2 SNTAGT. V shed 2 bases, J shed 6 bases, and the junction held 5 bases outside the gene matches. CDR3 DNA: TGTGCCAGCAGTGACATGGACAGGGGTGGCAATGAGCAGTTCTTC. As protein: CASSDMDRGGNEQFF.

This chain connects TRBV19 to TRBJ1-4; weak D call: TRBD1 (5 bases). Germline-derived CDR1 and CDR2 are LNHDA and SQIVND (reference sequence). Trimming took 3 bases from V and 2 from J, leaving 10 bases between them. The CDR3 is 15 amino acids. CDR3 bases: TGTGCCAGTAGTATGGGGACGGCGACTAATGAAAAACTGTTTTTT. It codes for CASSMGTATNEKLFF.

This clone is medium-sized in the sample. This chain uses TRBV6-1 with TRBJ1-5; D gene unclear. The V gene's germline CDR1 is MNHNS and CDR2 SASEGT. This CDR3 has 14 residues. The V gene lost 2 bases and the J gene lost 7 bases, with 12 bases spanning the gap. In nucleotides, the CDR3 is TGTGCCAGCAGTGAATCCGAAGGAGGGCAGCCCCAGCATTTT. This sequence encodes CASSESEGGQPQHF.

The V call is TRBV5-1, the J call TRBJ2-2; unclear D gene. The V gene's germline CDR1 is SGHRS and CDR2 YFSETQ. The CDR3 is 11 residues long. Trimming left V 0 bases short and J 9 bases short, with 3 bases between. The CDR3 nucleotides are TGCGCCAGCAGCTTGGCGCGGGAGCTGTTTTTT. As protein: CASSLARELFF.

The chain carries TRBV5-6 and TRBJ2-1; TRBD2 matches 7 bases. CDR1 and CDR2 from the germline V gene are SGHDT and YYEEEE. With V trimmed by 4 bases and J by 3 bases, 7 bases remained unmatched. This CDR3 spans 15 amino acids. The CDR3 region has the DNA TGTGCCAGCAGCCCCAGCGGGGAGTTCTACAATGAGCAGTTCTTC. Amino acid sequence: CASSPSGEFYNEQFF.

J is TRBJ2-1 and V is TRBV9, with 7 positions matching TRBD2. The CDR3 extends over 18 amino acids. Germline CDR1 is SGDLS and CDR2 is YYNGEE. Trimming removed 0 bases from V and 6 bases from J; junction bases left unmatched: 15. In nucleotides, the CDR3 is TGTGCCAGCAGCGTAGCTACAGGCAGCGGGACCCTCGTCAATGAGCAGTTCTTC. As protein: CASSVATGSGTLVNEQFF.

This rearrangement joins TRBV28 to TRBJ1-1; D is perhaps TRBD1 (5 bases). V was trimmed by 6 bases and J by 11 bases, leaving 25 bases between them. There are 15 residues in the CDR3. Germline V gene sequence: CDR1 MDHEN, CDR2 SYDVKM. The CDR3 DNA is TGTGCCAGCAGCACACCCTCCGACCCTGAGGGGATGGCTTTCTTT. The encoded protein is CASSTPSDPEGMAFF.